The clone carrying this TCR beta chain was picked up one time. Its antigen is still unknown. These data belong to a study of beta chain features in type 1 diabetes. CD45RO/CCR7/CD25/CD127/CD95/CD27 separated CD4+ naive, central memory, regulatory and stem cell-like memory cells by sorting. V was pared by 1 base and J by 7 bases, with 7 bases between. The CDR3 spans 12 residues. Germline CDR1 is SEHNR and CDR2 is FQNEAQ (reference sequence). Expressed TCRB transcripts were sequenced, since all the RNA that had been isolated was reverse transcribed. Reads from naive, central memory and regulatory T cell samples averaged about 3.57 million. The assay was immunoSEQ multiplex PCR, and TCRdb's table has in-frame clones only and misses some. Of hundreds of thousands of clones detected, 15% to 18% appear once; the ten largest clones hold approximately 0.087%. Notes on the study in general: Healthy donors had naive, central memory and Treg TCRB repertoires that appeared less similar than those seen among patients. All four CD4+ subsets from Type 1 diabetes patients carried moderately but significantly shorter TCRB CDR3s.

The clonotype comes from a man aged 18 to 30 in good health. This chain joins TRBV7-9 and TRBJ2-5; D unresolved. The sequenced material came from naive CD4+ T cells from blood. The CDR3 coding sequence is TGTGCCAGCAGCTTAGTAAGTGGGACCCAGTACTTC. Translating it yields CASSLVSGTQYF.